These T cell receptor beta chains were read from a single sample in a study of PD-1 blockade in classical Hodgkin lymphoma. Measured with immunoSEQ multiplex PCR; TCRdb has only the in-frame clones, and not every one. The sample consists of tens of thousands of clones, roughly 69% of them appearing once. The input for sequencing was peripheral blood mononuclear cells (PBMCs), taken before the fourth cycle of nivolumab. The receptors here all came from a human donor with classical Hodgkin lymphoma. CDR3s include the opening cysteine and the closing phenylalanine or tryptophan. The D gene is left open where the match is weak. Not every row has a clone size; where given, it reads once, few, many or a size class.

>TRBJ1-6|NA|medium-sized|TRBV6-5
TGTGCCAGCAGTTACGGTCGTGGGGCTAATTCACCCCTCCACTTT
CASSYGRGANSPLHF
>TRBJ1-2|NA|NA|TRBV7-9
TGTGCCAGCAGCTTACAGGGATCGGATGGCTACACCTTC
CASSLQGSDGYTF
>TRBJ2-3|NA|NA|TRBV27
TGTGCCAGCAGTTTAAAGGCTTGGGACAAAGATACGCAGTATTTT
CASSLKAWDKDTQYF
>TRBJ2-7|NA|once|TRBV5-4
TGTGCCAGCAGCTTGGACCCAGCCCTACAGTACTTC
CASSLDPALQYF
>TRBJ2-1|TRBD1|NA|TRBV18
TGTGCCAGCTCGCCCCGGGACAGGGGATACAATGAGCAGTTCTTC
CASSPRDRGYNEQFF
>TRBJ2-5|TRBD1|NA|TRBV7-9
TGTGCCAGCAGCTCCCGGGACAGGGCCCTGGAGACCCAGTACTTC
CASSSRDRALETQYF
>TRBJ1-1|NA|NA|TRBV4-2
TGTGCCAGCAGCCAAGCACAGGGTTCGGATACTGAAGCTTTCTTT
CASSQAQGSDTEAFF
>TRBJ1-2|TRBD1|NA|TRBV5-6
TGTGCCAGCAGTATCACCGGACAGGAAAAAATATATGGCTACACCTTC
CASSITGQEKIYGYTF
>TRBJ1-2|NA|NA|TRBV7-2
TGTGCCAGCAGCTTACAAGCCAGGGCGCACTATGGCTACACCTTC
CASSLQARAHYGYTF
>TRBJ2-3|TRBD2|NA|TRBV4-2
TGTGCCAGCAGCCAATCTTTTAGCGGGGACACAGATACGCAGTATTTT
CASSQSFSGDTDTQYF
>TRBJ2-3|NA|few|TRBV13
TGTGCCAGCAGACGAGTAGGAGATACGCAGTATTTT
CASRRVGDTQYF
>TRBJ1-4|TRBD1|NA|TRBV5-1
TGCGCCAGCAGCCCCGGGGACAGTCAAGATGAAAAACTGTTTTTT
CASSPGDSQDEKLFF
>TRBJ2-7|NA|NA|TRBV6-5
TGTGCCAGCAGTTACTCGACAGCCTACGAGCAGTACTTC
CASSYSTAYEQYF
>TRBJ1-5|NA|NA|TRBV30
TGTGCCTGGAGTATAGGGTCCGATCAGCCCCAGCATTTT
CAWSIGSDQPQHF
>TRBJ2-2|TRBD1|few|TRBV7-2
TGTGCCAGCAGCCGGACAGGGGGCGAGGGCGGGGAGCTGTTTTTT
CASSRTGGEGGELFF
>TRBJ2-7|TRBD2|NA|TRBV27
TGTGCCAGCAGTTCCGGACTAGCGGGGGGGCGTCCGACCTACGAGCAGTACTTC
CASSSGLAGGRPTYEQYF
>TRBJ2-5|NA|NA|TRBV7-2
TGTGCCAGCAGCTTAGTTGTCGGAGAGGGGAGTGAGCAGTACTTC
CASSLVVGEGSEQYF
>TRBJ1-6|TRBD1|NA|TRBV25-1
TGTGCCAGCAGGGCAGGGGGCCTTTATAATTCACCCCTCCACTTT
CASRAGGLYNSPLHF
>TRBJ1-4|TRBD1|many|TRBV28
TGTGCCAGCAGTTTACCCGGACAGGGGGAAAATGAAAAACTGTTTTTT
CASSLPGQGENEKLFF
>TRBJ1-2|NA|NA|TRBV7-2
TGTGCCAGCAGCTTGGGGCACCTTAACTATGGCTACACCTTC
CASSLGHLNYGYTF
>TRBJ2-7|TRBD1|NA|TRBV28
TGTGCCAGCAGTTTATATACGCCGGGACAGGGCTTCGACGAGCAGTACTTC
CASSLYTPGQGFDEQYF
>TRBJ2-7|TRBD2|NA|TRBV6-5
TGTGCCAGCCAGTCGAGCGGGGGGTTCGAGCAGTACTTC
CASQSSGGFEQYF
>TRBJ2-7|TRBD2|NA|TRBV7-9
TGTGCCAGCAGCGAGGTTTTGCGGGGGAACTACGAGCAGTACTTC
CASSEVLRGNYEQYF